The rows below give T cell receptor beta chains drawn from one sample of a study of blood T cell repertoires in COVID-19. TCRdb's table, derived via immunoSEQ multiplex PCR, lists solely in-frame clones and lacks some. The sample shows approximately 240,000 clones, 87% of them seen only once. The source material was PBMCs or T cells enriched from blood (not recorded which). Receptor source: a young woman with acute COVID-19. Each CDR3 is given with its conserved first and last residue. D genes are given only for firm matches. Not every row has a clone size; where given, it reads once, few, many or a size class.

j_call,d_call,clone_size,v_call,cdr3_nt,cdr3_aa
TRBJ2-3,TRBD2,.,TRBV6-4,TGTGCCAGCAGTGGGACTAGCGGGAGGCCACCCCGACTCACAGATACGCAGTATTTT,CASSGTSGRPPRLTDTQYF
TRBJ2-4,.,.,TRBV28,TGTGCCAGCAGTCGGACTGGATCCAAAAACATTCAGTACTTC,CASSRTGSKNIQYF
TRBJ1-1,TRBD1,.,TRBV29-1,TGCAGCGTCTTCCTTCCGGGACAGGGGGCGAACACTGAAGCTTTCTTT,CSVFLPGQGANTEAFF
TRBJ2-5,.,once,TRBV11-2,TGTGCCAGCAGCCCCGGATATGTACAGCCGGATACCCAGTACTTC,CASSPGYVQPDTQYF
TRBJ1-2,.,.,TRBV6-5,TGTGCCAGCAGTACCTCCGAGACAGGCTATGGCTACACCTTC,CASSTSETGYGYTF
TRBJ2-6,.,.,TRBV2,TGTGCCTCCCTAGAAACCCCTTTTGGGGCCAACGTCCTGACTTTC,CASLETPFGANVLTF
TRBJ1-5,.,.,TRBV18,TGTGCCAGCTCACCGCGGGGAAATCAGCCCCAGCATTTT,CASSPRGNQPQHF
TRBJ1-2,.,.,TRBV7-2,TGTGCCAGCAGCTTAGTCGAGGCCGACTATGGCTACACCTTC,CASSLVEADYGYTF
TRBJ2-7,.,.,TRBV5-1,TGCGCCAGCAGCTTGGTCGGCGGCTACGAGCAGTACTTC,CASSLVGGYEQYF
TRBJ2-5,TRBD2,.,TRBV7-3,TGTGCCAGCAGCATAAACCCGGGGGGCCAAGAGACCCAGTACTTC,CASSINPGGQETQYF
TRBJ1-3,.,.,TRBV28,TGTGCCAGCAATCAGTTCGGAAACACCATATATTTT,CASNQFGNTIYF
TRBJ2-7,.,few,TRBV10-3,TGTGCCATCAGTGACTCTACGAGCTCCTACGAGCAGTACTTC,CAISDSTSSYEQYF
TRBJ2-3,TRBD2,.,TRBV11-3,TGTGCCAGCAGCCGTGGGGGAGGGCGCACAGATACGCAGTATTTT,CASSRGGGRTDTQYF
TRBJ1-1,TRBD1,.,TRBV19,TGTGCCAGCTCGGACAGGGGCATTGACGCTTTCTTT,CASSDRGIDAFF
TRBJ2-3,TRBD2,.,TRBV10-1,TGCGCCAGCAGTGGAGACCTACTAGCGGGGGAAGATACGCAGTATTTT,CASSGDLLAGEDTQYF
TRBJ1-1,TRBD1,.,TRBV20-1,TGCAGTGCTAGTCCGACAGGGCCAACTGAAGCTTTCTTT,CSASPTGPTEAFF
TRBJ2-3,TRBD2,once,TRBV9,TGTGCCAGCAGCGTGGAGGCTAGCGGGGGCTCCACAGATACGCAGTATTTT,CASSVEASGGSTDTQYF
TRBJ2-7,TRBD1,.,TRBV5-1,TGCGCCAGCAGCTTGACCCTGACAGGGGGCTCGTACGAGCAGTACTTC,CASSLTLTGGSYEQYF
TRBJ2-4,TRBD1,.,TRBV28,TGTGCCAGCAGTGCTCTGACAGGGTGGGGGCAAAACATTCAGTACTTC,CASSALTGWGQNIQYF
TRBJ2-7,TRBD2,few,TRBV28,TGTGCCAGCACACGGGGGGGGGCGGTTTCGGTCTACGAGCAGTACTTC,CASTRGGAVSVYEQYF
TRBJ2-2,.,.,TRBV11-2,TGTGCCAGCAGCCCCGGACAGCTTTTCACCGGGGAGCTGTTTTTT,CASSPGQLFTGELFF
TRBJ2-1,TRBD2,.,TRBV7-9,TGTGCCAGCAGCCACCGGGGGGGCACCTACAATGAGCAGTTCTTC,CASSHRGGTYNEQFF
TRBJ1-5,.,.,TRBV10-1,TGCGCCAGCAGTGAATCAACAAAGCGGGGGGGGAAGCTCAATCAGCCCCAGCATTTT,CASSESTKRGGKLNQPQHF
TRBJ2-1,TRBD2,.,TRBV6-2/TRBV6-3,TGTGCCAGCAGTCATCCGGGGGGTGAGCAGTTCTTC,CASSHPGGEQFF
TRBJ1-3,.,.,TRBV9,TGTGCCAGCAGCGTAGCTGACAGTCCTGGAAACACCATATATTTT,CASSVADSPGNTIYF
TRBJ2-1,.,once,TRBV30,TGTGCCTGGAGTGTACTCAATGAGCAGTTCTTC,CAWSVLNEQFF
TRBJ1-3,.,.,TRBV28,TGTGCCAGCAGTAAGACGGGTTTCGGAAACACCATATATTTT,CASSKTGFGNTIYF
TRBJ2-7,TRBD1,.,TRBV27,TGTGCCAGCAGAGACAGGGAGTACGAGCAGTACTTC,CASRDREYEQYF
TRBJ1-4,.,.,TRBV20-1,TGCAGTGCTAGTACAGGAGTGGGCGAAAAACTGTTTTTT,CSASTGVGEKLFF